Listed below are T cell receptor beta chains from one sample, sequenced in a study of T-cell memory formation after mild COVID-19. TCRdb itself ran the 5' RACE reads through MiXCR, one entry per CDR3 protein. Of more than 200,000 distinct CDR3 sequences in the sample, around 17% were seen once. Sequenced input: PBMCs or a T cell subset sorted from them (not recorded which). These receptors were obtained from a man aged 18 to 29 who had mild COVID-19 (a few samples of this study predate the infection). Cell type and time point are not known. CDR3s include the opening cysteine and the closing phenylalanine or tryptophan. D genes are given only for firm matches. Size values are once, few and many counts, or a class for expanded clones, and some rows have none.

abundance	d_gene	v_gene	j_gene	CDR3aa	CDR3nt
NA	NA	TRBV7-3	TRBJ2-3	CASSLGGANTDTQYF	TGTGCCAGCAGCTTGGGCGGGGCGAATACAGATACGCAGTATTTT
NA	NA	TRBV5-4	TRBJ2-7	CASSLIGSSYEQYF	TGTGCCAGCAGCCTTATCGGGAGCTCCTACGAGCAGTACTTC
NA	NA	TRBV19	TRBJ2-6	CTSGANVLTF	TGTACGTCTGGGGCCAACGTCCTGACTTTC
NA	NA	TRBV7-3	TRBJ2-1	CASSLIEGNEQFF	TGTGCCAGCAGCTTAATCGAGGGCAATGAGCAGTTCTTC
NA	TRBD1	TRBV5-1	TRBJ2-3	CASSPSQGDTQYF	TGCGCCAGCAGCCCGTCACAGGGGGATACGCAGTATTTT
NA	TRBD1	TRBV24-1	TRBJ2-3	CATSDAGTGWSTDTQYF	TGTGCCACCAGTGATGCCGGGACAGGATGGAGCACAGATACGCAGTATTTT
many	NA	TRBV20-1	TRBJ2-7	CSASLPGSTYEQYF	TGCAGTGCTAGTCTCCCGGGGTCTACCTACGAGCAGTACTTC
few	NA	TRBV7-9	TRBJ1-1	CASRSQGGTEAFF	TGTGCCAGCAGGTCACAGGGAGGAACTGAAGCTTTCTTT
NA	NA	TRBV5-1	TRBJ1-4	CASSFFGTNEKLFF	TGCGCCAGCAGCTTCTTTGGAACTAATGAAAAACTGTTTTTT
NA	NA	TRBV2	TRBJ1-4	CASNQDNNNEKLFF	TGTGCCAGCAATCAGGACAACAACAATGAAAAACTGTTTTTT
NA	NA	TRBV20-1	TRBJ1-5	CSASSRGNQPQHF	TGCAGCGCTTCCTCGAGGGGCAATCAGCCCCAGCATTTT
NA	TRBD2	TRBV18	TRBJ2-7	CASSPASGGSYEQYF	TGTGCCAGCTCACCAGCTAGCGGGGGGTCCTACGAGCAGTACTTC
few	TRBD2	TRBV5-1	TRBJ2-7	CASSLDGGVDEQNF	TGCGCCAGCAGCCTGGACGGGGGGGTGGACGAGCAGAACTTC
NA	NA	TRBV7-2	TRBJ2-2	CASSLQRRAGELFF	TGTGCCAGCAGCTTACAGAGGAGGGCCGGGGAGCTGTTTTTT
NA	TRBD2	TRBV20-1	TRBJ2-1	CSARWGQRGAYNEQFF	TGCAGTGCTAGGTGGGGCCAGCGGGGGGCCTACAATGAGCAGTTCTTC
few	TRBD2	TRBV4-3	TRBJ2-2	CASSQEQRGGELFF	TGCGCCAGCAGCCAAGAGCAGCGGGGGGGGGAGCTGTTTTTT
NA	NA	TRBV27	TRBJ1-6	CASGWGGSSPLHF	TGTGCCAGCGGTTGGGGGGGTAGTTCACCCCTCCACTTT
NA	TRBD1	TRBV20-1	TRBJ1-5	CSARDRTGGLGQPQHF	TGCAGTGCTAGAGATCGGACAGGGGGCCTTGGGCAGCCCCAGCATTTT
NA	TRBD2	TRBV4-1	TRBJ2-3	CASSQEGLGSTDTQYF	TGCGCCAGCAGCCAAGAGGGACTAGGGAGCACAGATACGCAGTATTTT
few	TRBD1	TRBV19	TRBJ1-5	CASSKPPGQNNQPQHF	TGTGCCAGTAGTAAACCCCCGGGACAGAACAATCAGCCCCAGCATTTT
few	NA	TRBV7-9	TRBJ2-3	CASSLVLGTSTDTQYF	TGTGCCAGCAGCTTAGTTCTAGGGACTAGCACAGATACGCAGTATTTT
few	NA	TRBV29-1	TRBJ2-3	CSVRLVSSTDTQYF	TGCAGCGTACGACTAGTGTCTAGCACAGATACGCAGTATTTT
once	TRBD2	TRBV7-6	TRBJ2-5	CASSPLPGGGETQYF	TGTGCCAGCAGCCCCCTCCCGGGCGGGGGGGAGACCCAGTACTTC
many	TRBD1	TRBV5-1	TRBJ2-2	CASSQGQYTGELFF	TGCGCCAGCAGCCAGGGACAGTACACCGGGGAGCTGTTTTTT
few	TRBD1	TRBV25-1	TRBJ2-3	CASRGSYTQYF	TGTGCCTCCAGGGGGAGCTATACGCAGTATTTT
NA	NA	TRBV10-3	TRBJ2-5	CAISVLGGQGETQYF	TGTGCCATCAGTGTATTAGGAGGACAAGGGGAGACCCAGTACTTC
few	TRBD1	TRBV12-3/TRBV12-4	TRBJ2-2	CASSSGTGHTGELFF	TGTGCCAGCAGTTCCGGGACAGGGCACACCGGGGAGCTGTTTTTT
few	TRBD1	TRBV6-2/TRBV6-3	TRBJ1-5	CASSYRTGPNQPQHF	TGTGCCAGCAGTTACAGGACAGGGCCCAATCAGCCCCAGCATTTT
few	NA	TRBV5-4	TRBJ1-2	CASSSQQESGYTF	TGTGCCAGCAGCTCGCAACAGGAGAGCGGCTACACCTTC
few	TRBD1	TRBV18	TRBJ2-5	CASSHRTGGSGYQETQYF	TGTGCCAGCTCACACCGGACAGGGGGTAGCGGGTACCAAGAGACCCAGTACTTC
NA	NA	TRBV12-3/TRBV12-4	TRBJ1-2	CASSYRTRAQGGYTF	TGTGCCAGCAGTTACCGGACGCGTGCCCAGGGAGGCTACACCTTC
NA	NA	TRBV4-3	TRBJ2-1	CASSQDVNIYNEQFF	TGCGCCAGCAGCCAAGATGTAAACATCTACAATGAGCAGTTCTTC
few	NA	TRBV6-6	TRBJ2-6	CASRQGLGANVLTF	TGTGCCAGCAGGCAGGGGCTGGGGGCCAACGTCCTGACTTTC
NA	NA	TRBV7-3	TRBJ1-2	CASSSTPNYGYTF	TGTGCCAGCAGCTCGACCCCTAACTATGGCTACACCTTC
few	NA	TRBV6-1	TRBJ1-5	CASSWTERSNQPQHF	TGTGCCAGCAGCTGGACAGAAAGGAGCAATCAGCCCCAGCATTTT
few	NA	TRBV20-1	TRBJ1-5	CSARRTWVGNQPQHF	TGCAGTGCTAGACGGACGTGGGTGGGTAATCAGCCCCAGCATTTT
NA	NA	TRBV20-1	TRBJ2-3	CSAVGGKVTDTQYF	TGCAGTGCTGTAGGGGGAAAGGTCACAGATACGCAGTATTTT
few	NA	TRBV6-1	TRBJ1-4	CASSRSNRDEKLFF	TGTGCCAGCAGTCGGAGTAATCGGGATGAAAAACTGTTTTTT
NA	NA	TRBV5-1	TRBJ2-5	CASCQGWGLRETQYF	TGCGCCAGCTGCCAAGGATGGGGGTTGAGGGAGACCCAGTACTTC